Below are 15 T cell receptor beta chains sequenced from a single sample in a study of cytomegalovirus exposure and HLA in healthy donors. Assay used: immunoSEQ multiplex PCR; TCRdb lists only in-frame clones, some missing. The sample includes about 64,000 clones, around 89% of them seen just once. Sequenced input: PBMCs. The origin of the receptors is a young woman in good health and CMV-seronegative.

The chain carries TRBV5-6 and TRBJ2-1; 7 positions agree with TRBD2. CDR1 is SGHDT, CDR2 YYEEEE, per germline. Germline trimming cut 0 bases from V and 6 bases from J; bases unmatched to any gene: 3. The CDR3 is 14 amino acids. The CDR3 DNA reads as TGTGCCAGCAGCTTGGGGACTAGTTTCAATGAGCAGTTCTTC. Translated, it gives CASSLGTSFNEQFF.

CDR3 nucleotide sequence: TGCGCCAGCAGCCAAGTCCCATCCTCGACCAGGGCCACGAACTATGGCTACACCTTC. Protein product: CASSQVPSSTRATNYGYTF. The chain is built from TRBV4-1 and TRBJ1-2; a possible D gene is TRBD1 (5 bases). The CDR3 totals 19 residues. The germline V and J ends were trimmed by 1 base and 2 bases, with 23 bases remaining between them. Germline V CDR1 and CDR2: MGHRA, YSYEKL.

The chain carries TRBV30 and TRBJ1-6; maybe TRBD1 (6 bases). The CDR3 contains 14 residues. In germline, CDR1 is GTSNPN, CDR2 SVGIG (reference sequence). Trimming removed 3 bases at V and 4 bases at J, with 10 bases between. The CDR3 here is CAWRSGTYNSPLHF. The DNA for the CDR3 is TGTGCCTGGAGATCAGGGACATATAATTCACCCCTCCACTTT.

In its sample, this clone was seen once. The rearrangement links TRBV9 to TRBJ2-2; 10 bases agree with TRBD2. This CDR3 has 16 residues. J was trimmed by 0 bases and V by 3 bases; bases with no gene match: 2. Germline loops: CDR1 SGDLS, CDR2 YYNGEE. This CDR3 is CASSATSGTNTGELFF. The CDR3 DNA reads TGTGCCAGCAGCGCTACTAGCGGGACGAACACCGGGGAGCTGTTTTTT.

This clone was observed once. The chain carries TRBV6-5 and TRBJ2-1; 8 nucleotides agree with TRBD2. Per the germline V gene, CDR1 is MNHEY and CDR2 is SVGAGI. Trimming at V came to 7 bases and at J to 6 bases, leaving 8 bases not matched to a gene. The CDR3 runs to 14 residues. CDR3: CASKLAGGFNEQFF. As DNA, the CDR3 is TGTGCCAGCAAGTTGGCGGGAGGTTTCAATGAGCAGTTCTTC.

This sequence joins TRBV30 and TRBJ1-4; possible D gene TRBD1, 6 bases. Per germline, CDR1 GTSNPN and CDR2 SVGIG (reference sequence). The CDR3 has 14 amino acids. V lost 0 bases to trimming and J lost 10 bases, with 15 bases between them. The CDR3 nucleotides read TGTGCCTGGAGTGTGACGGGGGGGCAGGCAAAACTGTTTTTT. Translating gives CAWSVTGGQAKLFF. Complete variable domain (other parts from reference TRBV30 and TRBJ1-4): SQTIHQWPATLVQPVGSPLSLECTVEGTSNPNLYWYRQAAGRGLQLLFYSVGIGQISSEVPQNLSASRPQDRQFILSSKKLLLSDSGFYLCAWSVTGGQAKLFFGSGTQLSVL.

This chain links TRBV11-2 with TRBJ2-1, with 13 bases fitting TRBD2. From germline, CDR1 is SGHAT and CDR2 FQNNGV. The CDR3 has 15 residues. Trimming took 1 base from V and 9 from J; bases not matched to a gene: 3. In nucleotides, the CDR3 is TGTGCCAGCAGCTTAGTAACTAGCGGGAGGGCTGAGCAGTTCTTC. Protein product: CASSLVTSGRAEQFF.

CDR3 nucleotides: TGTGCCAGCAGCGTAGTTCCTAGCGCGGACAATGAGCAGTTCTTC. Translation: CASSVVPSADNEQFF. The J gene is TRBJ2-1, the V gene TRBV9; tentative D call: TRBD2 (6 bases). In germline, CDR1 is SGDLS, CDR2 YYNGEE. The CDR3 is 15 residues long. V was pared by 0 bases and J by 5 bases, with 12 bases between.

The chain links TRBV10-3 to TRBJ2-1; TRBD2 matches 7 bases. Losses at the gene ends were 5 bases for V and 8 bases for J; bases not matched to a gene: 9. This CDR3 is built from 14 residues. Germline CDR1 and CDR2: ENHRY and SYGVKD. CDR3 in DNA: TGTGCCATCAGTTATGACCACGCGGGGGATGAGCAGTTCTTC. Encoded protein: CAISYDHAGDEQFF.

This clone was recorded once. A read error may account for a junction end that differs from germline. This rearrangement joins TRBV6-5 to TRBJ2-1, with D possibly TRBD2 on 5 matching bases. The CDR3 has 12 amino acids. Germline CDR1 is MNHEY and CDR2 is SVGAGI. CDR3 sequence (DNA): TGTGCCAGCAGTCACGGGAAAGACCCCTTTCTCTTC. It specifies CASSHGKDPFLF.

The chain links TRBV5-3 to TRBJ2-7, with a tentative D call TRBD1 (6 bases). TRBV5-3 is reported as an ORF; its role is uncertain. This CDR3 has 16 residues. The V and J ends lost 0 bases and 0 bases respectively, with 13 bases between them. CDR3 sequence: CARSLETGLSSYEQYF. CDR3 DNA: TGTGCCAGAAGCTTGGAGACAGGCTTGAGCTCCTACGAGCAGTACTTC.

The J gene is TRBJ2-7, the V gene TRBV2; D not resolved. In germline, CDR1 is SNHLY, CDR2 FYNNEI. The CDR3 runs 13 residues. V lost 4 bases and J 1 base, leaving 8 bases between the germline ends. As DNA, the CDR3 is TGTGCCAGCAGTGCTGACATTTCCTACGAGCAGTACTTC. Protein: CASSADISYEQYF.

The chain carries TRBV7-2 and TRBJ1-2; D perhaps matches TRBD1 (5 bases). Looked up from germline, CDR1 is SGHTA and CDR2 is FQGNSA. This CDR3 comprises 14 residues. Deletions cut 5 bases from V and 6 bases from J, with 16 bases between. This CDR3 reads CASSRGRGEDGYTF. The DNA of the CDR3 is TGTGCCAGCAGCCGTGGCCGGGGGGAGGATGGCTACACCTTC.

The chain links TRBV7-8 to TRBJ1-1; D unresolved. The CDR3 is 15 residues long. With 4 bases removed from V and 3 bases from J, the gap between germline ends came to 15 bases. Germline V CDR1 and CDR2: SGHVS, FQNEAQ. In nucleotides, the CDR3 is TGTGCCAGCAGCTCCCTTCGGGGTGGGGACACTGAAGCTTTCTTT. Translated: CASSSLRGGDTEAFF.

The sample holds a few counts of this clone. V usage is TRBV14 and J usage is TRBJ2-2; 8 positions agree with TRBD1. There are 17 residues in the CDR3. CDR1 is SGHDN, CDR2 FVKESK, per germline. Germline trimming cut 5 bases from V and 0 bases from J; bases unmatched to any gene: 8. The CDR3 loop reads CASSASGTGPNTGELFF. The DNA of the CDR3 is TGTGCCAGCAGCGCATCGGGGACAGGACCGAACACCGGGGAGCTGTTTTTT.